The 14 T cell receptor beta chains below come from one sample, sequenced in a study of T cells in Graves' hyperthyroidism and ophthalmopathy. Authors of the study amplified TCR beta CDR3 regions from RNA transcripts. Using the HTBI primer set, a first-round RT-PCR was run on the TCR CDR3. TCRdb reanalysed the multiplex PCR reads using MiXCR and keeps one entry per CDR3 protein. The sample includes 550,000 to 700,000 distinct CDR3 sequences, around 42% of them seen just once. Sequencing input: peripheral blood or thyroid tissue (not recorded which). All receptors come from an adult woman with Graves' disease, either hyperthyroidism or ophthalmopathy (not recorded which).

This clonotype was detected ten times or more. This chain connects TRBV2 to TRBJ1-2; D may be TRBD1 (5 bases). V was pared by 0 bases and J by 4 bases, with 9 bases between. The CDR3 contains 14 residues. CDR1 and CDR2 (germline): SNHLY, FYNNEI. CDR3 residues: CASSEARGGYGYTF. DNA for the CDR3: TGTGCCAGCAGTGAAGCAAGGGGCGGCTATGGCTACACCTTC. Full variable domain (rest looked up from reference TRBV2 and TRBJ1-2): EPEVTQTPSHQVTQMGQEVILRCVPISNHLYFYWYRQILGQKVEFLVSFYNNEISEKSEIFDDQFSVERPDGSNFTLKIRSTKLEDSAMYFCASSEARGGYGYTFGSGTRLTVV.

The genes are TRBV9 and TRBJ2-2; the match to TRBD1 covers 7 bases. Germline CDR1 is SGDLS and CDR2 is YYNGEE. The V gene end was trimmed by 7 bases and the J gene end by 7 bases; junction bases not matched to a gene: 16. The CDR3 sequence is 16 residues long. Here the CDR3 DNA reads TGTGCCAGCGGTGACTCCGGGACAGACTTAAACGGGGAGCTGTTTTTT. It encodes CASGDSGTDLNGELFF.

The rearrangement joins TRBV5-1 to TRBJ2-7; D perhaps matches TRBD2 (6 bases). The CDR3 consists of 16 residues. CDR1 is SGHRS and CDR2 is YFSETQ in the germline V gene. The V and J ends lost 0 bases and 0 bases respectively, with 13 bases between them. This CDR3 is CASSLGLVVDSYEQYF. DNA of the CDR3: TGCGCCAGCAGCTTGGGACTAGTGGTCGACTCCTACGAGCAGTACTTC.

In its sample, this clonotype was seen many times. This chain uses TRBV29-1 with TRBJ2-5, with TRBD2 matching 9 bases. The CDR3 extends over 14 amino acids. Germline lookup yields CDR1 SQVTM and CDR2 ANQGSEA. V was pared by 8 bases and J by 5 bases, with 12 bases of the junction left unmatched. The DNA for the CDR3 is TGCAGCACTACGGCTAGCGGGAACGGGGAGACCCAGTACTTC. Protein product: CSTTASGNGETQYF.

This rearrangement joins TRBV7-9 to TRBJ1-1; D is unclear. The V end was cut by 5 bases, the J end by 0 bases, with 13 bases between. Per the germline V gene, CDR1 is SEHNR and CDR2 is FQNEAQ (reference sequence). The CDR3 runs to 15 residues. CDR3 protein: CASSPPGGMNTEAFF. The CDR3, as DNA: TGTGCCAGCAGCCCCCCGGGAGGGATGAACACTGAAGCTTTCTTT.

This clonotype was counted between two and nine times. A much more abundant neighbour one base away suggests this may be a read error. The chain combines TRBV5-1 with TRBJ1-3; D unclear. V lost 2 bases to trimming and J lost 0 bases, with 12 bases between them. The CDR3 is made up of 16 amino acids. Germline V lookup: CDR1 SGHRS, CDR2 YFSETQ. Written as DNA, the CDR3 is TGCGCCAGCAGCTTAGCGGCAGTCAGCTCTGGAAACACCATATATTTT. It translates to CASSLAAVSSGNTIYF.

With respect to this clonotype: Germline is not matched at one junction end, which may reflect a read error. The chain links TRBV2 to TRBJ1-3, with 8 nucleotides matching TRBD1. Germline V gene lookup returns CDR1 SNHLY and CDR2 FYNNEI. This CDR3 region has 15 residues. The CDR3 sequence is CASTGQGISGTTIYF. CDR3 sequence (DNA): TGTGCCAGCACCGGACAGGGAATCTCTGGAACCACCATATATTTT.

With regard to this clonotype: This could be a read error, since a much larger clone is one nucleotide away. The conserved phenylalanine or tryptophan is not found at the CDR3 terminus, so this likely reflects a read error. The gene calls are TRBV2 and TRBJ1-2; 7 bases match TRBD1. V was pared by 5 bases and J by 6 bases, with 9 bases of the junction left unmatched. There are 14 residues in the CDR3. CDR1 and CDR2 from the germline V gene are SNHLY and FYNNEI. CDR3 DNA sequence: TGTGCCAGCAGTTTCACGACAGGGTGGAATGGCTACACCCTC. It translates to CASSFTTGWNGYTL.

Remarks on this clonotype: The junction departs from germline at one end; a sequencing error may be responsible. This sequence joins TRBV6-6 and TRBJ1-3, with a possible D match to TRBD1 (6 bases). Germline lookup yields CDR1 MNHNY and CDR2 SVGAGI (reference sequence). This CDR3 is built from 17 residues. CDR3 nucleotide sequence: TGTGCCAGCAGCCCCTTTCTCACAGGGCTCTCTGGAAACACCATGTATTTT. It encodes CASSPFLTGLSGNTMYF.

This CDR3 reads CASRDLKRIGNSPLHF. In DNA, the CDR3 is TGTGCCAGCAGGGACCTAAAACGGATTGGGAATTCACCCCTCCACTTT. V gene TRBV27 combines with J gene TRBJ1-6, with D unresolved. The CDR3 covers 16 residues. Trimming removed 6 bases from V and 7 bases from J, with 19 bases in between. Germline CDR1 reads MNHEY; CDR2 reads SMNVEV (reference sequence).

At least ten counts were recorded for this clonotype. This chain joins TRBV29-1 and TRBJ1-1; 8 nucleotides match TRBD1. Trimming at V came to 7 bases and at J to 8 bases, leaving 12 bases not matched to a gene. CDR3 length: 13 residues. Germline V gene data show CDR1 as SQVTM and CDR2 as ANQGSEA. This CDR3 is CSAIPTGEREAFF. The CDR3 bases are TGCAGCGCCATCCCGACAGGGGAAAGAGAAGCTTTCTTT.

Many counts were recorded for this clonotype. This chain uses TRBV12-3 or TRBV12-4 with TRBJ2-7; the D gene is possibly TRBD2 (5 bases). The germline V and J ends were trimmed by 6 bases and 4 bases, with 13 bases remaining between them. The CDR3 spans 13 residues. CDR3 loop: CASSSLRGYEQYF. CDR3 sequence (DNA): TGTGCCAGCAGCTCCTTGAGAGGGTACGAGCAGTACTTC.

This clonotype came up many times. V usage is TRBV20-1 and J usage is TRBJ2-5; 9 bases are shared with TRBD2. CDR1 is DFQATT and CDR2 is SNEGSKA in the germline V gene (reference sequence). The CDR3 is made up of 15 amino acids. With V trimmed by 0 bases and J by 7 bases, 9 bases remained unmatched. In nucleotides, the CDR3 is TGCAGTGCTAGAGATTTCGGGCGGGAGGGTTTGACCCAGTACTTC. This translates into CSARDFGREGLTQYF.

As DNA, the CDR3 is TGTGCCAGCAGCTTAGAGGGGGGCTATACTGAAGCTTTCTTT. Protein sequence: CASSLEGGYTEAFF. The rearrangement joins TRBV2 to TRBJ1-1; weak D call: TRBD1 (6 bases). Trimming took 6 bases from V and 5 from J, leaving 16 bases between them. The length of the CDR3 is 14 residues. The germline V gene encodes CDR1 SNHLY and CDR2 FYNNEI. The whole variable domain, remainder taken from reference TRBV2 and TRBJ1-1, is EPEVTQTPSHQVTQMGQEVILRCVPISNHLYFYWYRQILGQKVEFLVSFYNNEISEKSEIFDDQFSVERPDGSNFTLKIRSTKLEDSAMYFCASSLEGGYTEAFFGQGTRLTVV.